This T cell receptor beta chain emerged from a study of graft-versus-host responses after intestinal transplantation. The CDR3 sequence is 16 residues long. Germline CDR1 reads SGHTA; CDR2 reads FQGNSA. V was clipped by 5 bases and J by 1 base, with 12 bases between them. Points on this clone: Its antigen is as yet unknown. This specimen includes other DNA sequences encoding the same CDR3.

Using immunoSEQ multiplex PCR, the repertoire was profiled, and TCRdb retains in-frame clones only, with some absent. There are about 90,000 clones in the sample; approximately 92% occur only once, and less than 0.5% lies in the top ten. The chain has TRBV7-2 and TRBJ2-6; tentative D call: TRBD1 (5 bases). The TCR was taken from a human donor who received an intestinal transplant. This specimen consisted of unstimulated CD8+ T cells sorted from spleen or lymph node cells, obtained before intestinal transplant. The CDR3 protein is CASSKTGDSGANVLTF. The CDR3 nucleotides are TGTGCCAGCAGCAAAACAGGAGATTCTGGGGCCAACGTCCTGACTTTC.